The 7 T cell receptor beta chains given below trace back to one sample, sequenced in a study of shared clonotypes between healthy human individuals. Only in-frame clones appear in the TCRdb table, and some are missing; sequencing was by immunoSEQ multiplex PCR. The sample has fewer than 650,000 clones; approximately 80% are singletons. Sequenced material: PBMCs. The receptors were sampled from a middle-aged woman in good health. Some clones in this sample may be carry-over from other donors' samples.

J is TRBJ2-5 and V is TRBV7-6; D is uncertain. V was clipped by 4 bases and J by 3 bases, with 9 bases between them. CDR1 and CDR2 (germline): SGHVS, FNYEAQ. The CDR3 has 13 amino acids. CDR3 region: CASSSWTEETQYF. As DNA, the CDR3 is TGTGCCAGCAGCTCTTGGACGGAAGAGACCCAGTACTTC.

CDR3 sequence (DNA): TGTGCCAGCAGCTTTCGAGTAAGGGTCTCCTACAATGAGCAGTTCTTC. Its protein is CASSFRVRVSYNEQFF. This chain uses TRBV13 with TRBJ2-1; D is undetermined. The CDR3 has 16 residues. Per germline, CDR1 PRHDT and CDR2 FYEKMQ (reference sequence). Deletions cut 3 bases from V and 0 bases from J, with 12 bases between.

V usage is TRBV19 and J usage is TRBJ1-2, with TRBD1 identical over 9 bases. The CDR3 totals 14 residues. The ends lost 7 bases at V and 5 bases at J; junction bases unmatched: 8. CDR1 is LNHDA, CDR2 SQIVND, per germline (reference sequence). The CDR3 is CASNPDRGRYGYTF. The CDR3 DNA reads as TGTGCCAGTAACCCAGACAGGGGGAGATATGGCTACACCTTC.

The chain carries TRBV28 and TRBJ1-5; maybe TRBD1 (6 bases). The germline V and J ends were trimmed by 6 bases and 2 bases, with 14 bases remaining between them. Looked up from germline, CDR1 is MDHEN and CDR2 is SYDVKM. The CDR3 covers 15 residues. The chain's CDR3 is CASSFLDSGNQPQHF. CDR3 DNA sequence: TGTGCCAGCAGCTTTCTGGACAGTGGCAATCAGCCCCAGCATTTT.

This rearrangement joins TRBV7-2 to TRBJ2-1; the D is unclear. Per germline, CDR1 SGHTA and CDR2 FQGNSA. The CDR3 extends over 14 amino acids. The V gene lost 1 base and the J gene lost 8 bases, with 12 bases spanning the gap. This CDR3 reads CASSLDSRSDEQFF. DNA for the CDR3: TGTGCCAGCAGCTTAGATTCGCGGAGCGATGAGCAGTTCTTC.

This clone was seen just once. Other DNA sequences of this sample code for an identical CDR3. The J gene is TRBJ1-1, the V gene TRBV27; D gene ambiguous. The V end was cut by 6 bases, the J end by 1 base, with 9 bases between. This CDR3 has 13 amino acids. Germline loops: CDR1 MNHEY, CDR2 SMNVEV (reference sequence). This CDR3 reads CASSPGRNTEAFF. The CDR3 nucleotides read TGTGCCAGCAGCCCCGGCAGGAACACTGAAGCTTTCTTT.

In its sample, this clone was seen many times. Other DNA variants within this sample encode the same CDR3. The chain couples TRBV20-1 to TRBJ2-7; D gene ambiguous. V lost 0 bases, J lost 4 bases, and 4 bases lay in between. The CDR3 extends over 11 amino acids. Germline V gene lookup returns CDR1 DFQATT and CDR2 SNEGSKA (reference sequence). The CDR3 DNA sequence: TGCAGTGCTAGAGATCAGTACGAGCAGTACTTC. Translating it yields CSARDQYEQYF.